This T cell receptor (beta chain) originates from a study of cytomegalovirus exposure and HLA in healthy donors. Overall study findings and caveats: Across donors, sequencing depth was assumed by presence/absence analyses to be roughly uniform.

With 60 Vbeta and 13 Jbeta primers, the PCR was carried out. Method: immunoSEQ multiplex PCR; TCRdb's copy keeps in-frame clones and lacks some. The table lists fewer than 150,000 clones, about 76% of them singletons, with 30% in the top ten. To note about this clone: Its antigen is as yet unknown.

The CDR3 covers 15 residues. Germline lookup yields CDR1 SGHNT and CDR2 YYREEE (reference sequence). V gave up 4 bases and J gave up 4 bases; unmatched junction bases: 2. This clonotype originated in a man aged 60 to 69 in good health and CMV-seropositive. The rearrangement uses TRBV5-4 and TRBJ1-4, with 12 bases aligning to TRBD1. Source material: PBMCs. The CDR3 sequence: CASSGTGGRNEKLFF. The CDR3 DNA reads TGTGCCAGCAGCGGGACAGGGGGCCGTAATGAAAAACTGTTTTTT.